The 24 T cell receptor beta chains below were found in one sample sequenced in a study of shared clonotypes between healthy human individuals. Assay: immunoSEQ multiplex PCR; the TCRdb copy retains only in-frame clones and omits some. The data contain about 2 million clones, approximately 94% of them singletons. Naive CD8 cells were CD45RO-negative, positively selected for CCR7, excluding terminally differentiated effector memory CD45RA+ cells. Sequenced: naive CD8+ T cells sorted from blood. The receptors shown here come from a man younger than 35 in good health.

CDR3 DNA sequence: TGTGCCAGCAGGCCTAGCGGGGGGACCTTACTCTACAATGAGCAGTTCTTC. Translated: CASRPSGGTLLYNEQFF. V is TRBV11-2 and J is TRBJ2-1; TRBD2 matches 11 bases. The junction had 10 bases not matched to a gene; V was cut back by 6 bases and J by 3 bases. Per the germline V gene, CDR1 is SGHAT and CDR2 is FQNNGV. The CDR3 runs to 17 residues.

This chain connects TRBV29-1 to TRBJ1-1; D not certain. The CDR3 runs 13 residues. V was shortened by 7 bases and J by 6 bases, with 18 bases between the two germline ends. CDR1 is SQVTM and CDR2 is ANQGSEA in the germline V gene. The CDR3 DNA is TGCAGCGCTCGTTTAGGTGATCGGGCTGAAGCTTTCTTT. It codes for CSARLGDRAEAFF.

This chain joins TRBV18 and TRBJ1-2; D is perhaps TRBD1 (6 bases). Germline CDR1 reads KGHSH; CDR2 reads LQKENI. The ends were cut back, 4 bases at V and 2 bases at J, with 11 bases in the middle. The CDR3 is made up of 14 amino acids. The CDR3 here is CASSHLGGNYGYTF. CDR3 DNA: TGTGCCAGCTCACACCTCGGGGGCAACTATGGCTACACCTTC.

The chain employs TRBV27 and TRBJ2-5, with 11 bases identical to TRBD2. Germline values: CDR1 MNHEY, CDR2 SMNVEV (reference sequence). CDR3 size: 17 residues. After removal of 10 bases from V and 1 base from J, the junction contained 14 bases not matched to a gene. The CDR3 loop is CATSGLAGGRFQETQYF. CDR3 DNA sequence: TGTGCCACCTCCGGGCTAGCGGGGGGCCGTTTCCAAGAGACCCAGTACTTC.

This clone was detected only once. This chain connects TRBV29-1 to TRBJ2-2, with a weak D call TRBD2 (6 bases). The V end lost 0 bases, the J end lost 5 bases, and 13 bases lay between the germline ends. CDR1 SQVTM and CDR2 ANQGSEA come from the germline V gene. The CDR3 spans 15 residues. The CDR3 loop is CSVEEHSRGTGELFF. The CDR3, as DNA: TGCAGCGTTGAAGAGCACAGTCGGGGGACCGGGGAGCTGTTTTTT.

The V and J genes are TRBV7-9 and TRBJ2-1; TRBD2 matches 9 bases. CDR1 is SEHNR, CDR2 FQNEAQ, per germline (reference sequence). With V trimmed by 2 bases and J by 0 bases, 8 bases remained unmatched. The CDR3 is made up of 18 amino acids. The CDR3, as DNA: TGTGCCAGCAGCTTAACACTGAGCGGGGGGAGCTCCTACAATGAGCAGTTCTTC. Its translation is CASSLTLSGGSSYNEQFF. Using reference TRBV7-9 and TRBJ2-1 for the parts outside the CDR3, the full variable domain is DTGVSQNPRHKITKRGQNVTFRCDPISEHNRLYWYRQTLGQGPEFLTYFQNEAQLEKSRLLSDRFSAERPKGSFSTLEIQRTEQGDSAMYLCASSLTLSGGSSYNEQFFGPGTRLTVL.

The chain links TRBV4-1 to TRBJ2-7; 7 bases agree with TRBD1. CDR1 is MGHRA and CDR2 is YSYEKL in the germline V gene. The CDR3 spans 16 residues. The ends lost 0 bases at V and 2 bases at J; junction bases unmatched: 7. The CDR3 spells CASSQESAGGAYEQYF. DNA for the CDR3: TGCGCCAGCAGCCAAGAATCGGCAGGGGGAGCCTACGAGCAGTACTTC.

V is TRBV5-4 and J is TRBJ2-7, with TRBD1 matching over 10 bases. This CDR3 contains 13 residues. V shed 1 base and J 10 bases; nucleotides not matched to a gene: 5. Germline-derived CDR1 and CDR2 are SGHNT and YYREEE (reference sequence). The chain's CDR3 is CASSLSTGGEQYF. Written as DNA, the CDR3 is TGTGCCAGCAGCTTGTCGACAGGGGGCGAACAGTACTTC.

The chain employs TRBV6-5 and TRBJ2-2; the D gene could be TRBD1 or TRBD2 (5 bases each). The V end lost 4 bases, the J end lost 1 base, and 10 bases lay between the germline ends. The CDR3 length is 15 residues. Germline CDR1 reads MNHEY; CDR2 reads SVGAGI. CDR3 residues: CASSSTTGNTGELFF. The CDR3 DNA reads as TGTGCCAGCAGTTCGACTACAGGGAACACCGGGGAGCTGTTTTTT.

On this clone itself: This sample also contains other DNA sequences that code for the same CDR3. This chain joins TRBV9 and TRBJ2-3; 11 nucleotides agree with TRBD2. Germline CDR1 and CDR2: SGDLS and YYNGEE. V gave up 4 bases and J gave up 2 bases; unmatched junction bases: 6. CDR3 length equals 16 residues. In DNA form, the CDR3 reads TGTGCCAGCAGCCCGGGGACTAGCGGAAACACAGATACGCAGTATTTT. It codes for CASSPGTSGNTDTQYF.

CDR3 amino acids: CASSGDGLAAFTGELFF. The CDR3 nucleotides read TGTGCCAGCAGTGGCGACGGACTAGCGGCCTTCACCGGGGAGCTGTTTTTT. This rearrangement joins TRBV6-1 to TRBJ2-2, with TRBD2 matching 10 bases. The V gene's germline CDR1 is MNHNS and CDR2 SASEGT. The trim removed 4 bases at V and 4 bases at J, leaving 9 bases unmatched. The CDR3 extends over 17 amino acids.

J is TRBJ2-2 and V is TRBV6-4; 9 bases align to TRBD2. CDR1 and CDR2 from the germline V gene are MRHNA and SNTAGT. This CDR3 region has 17 residues. V lost 5 bases, J lost 0 bases, and 7 bases stayed unmatched. DNA for the CDR3: TGTGCCAGCAGTCCCACTTCTAGCGGGACGAACACCGGGGAGCTGTTTTTT. This gives the protein CASSPTSSGTNTGELFF.

The rearrangement joins TRBV5-6 to TRBJ2-3; TRBD2 aligns across 10 bases. CDR1 is SGHDT, CDR2 YYEEEE, per germline. There are 17 residues in the CDR3. The junction had 6 bases not matched to a gene; V was cut back by 1 base and J by 1 base. The CDR3 protein is CASSLSGRALGTDTQYF. DNA for the CDR3: TGTGCCAGCAGCTTGAGCGGGAGGGCCCTCGGCACAGATACGCAGTATTTT.

There are a few counts of this clone. The chain uses TRBV6-1 and TRBJ1-1; D is unclear. Germline V gene lookup returns CDR1 MNHNS and CDR2 SASEGT. The CDR3 is made up of 11 amino acids. Trimming took 0 bases from V and 5 from J, leaving 1 base between them. The CDR3 region is CASSEATEAFF. CDR3 in DNA: TGTGCCAGCAGTGAAGCTACTGAAGCTTTCTTT.

For the CDR3, the DNA is TGTGCCTGGAGTGTGGCTCACCCAAGCCTGTACGAGCAGTACTTC. It encodes CAWSVAHPSLYEQYF. The gene calls are TRBV30 and TRBJ2-7; D not certain. This CDR3 region has 15 residues. V gave up 0 bases and J gave up 4 bases, with 16 bases separating them. The germline gives CDR1 GTSNPN, CDR2 SVGIG (reference sequence).

The chain couples TRBV27 to TRBJ1-2; D gene uncertain. Trimming cost V 5 bases and J 2 bases, with 15 bases left between them. This CDR3 contains 15 residues. Per germline, CDR1 MNHEY and CDR2 SMNVEV (reference sequence). The CDR3 reads CASSLFGVSNYGYTF. The DNA of the CDR3 is TGTGCCAGCAGTCTATTTGGGGTTTCCAACTATGGCTACACCTTC.

Concerning this clone: At the DNA level, this CDR3 is encoded by other sequences in the same sample as well. The chain uses TRBV27 and TRBJ1-1, with 8 bases identical to TRBD1. CDR1 MNHEY and CDR2 SMNVEV come from the germline V gene (reference sequence). Losses at the gene ends were 2 bases for V and 5 bases for J; bases not matched to a gene: 4. The CDR3 sequence is 14 residues long. The CDR3 DNA is TGTGCCAGCAGTTTAACTACAGGGGGGACTGAAGCTTTCTTT. Translating it yields CASSLTTGGTEAFF.

The CDR3 is CASSQVYGAGNYEQYF. The CDR3 DNA reads TGCGCCAGCAGCCAAGTTTATGGAGCGGGAAACTACGAGCAGTACTTC. The V and J genes are TRBV4-3 and TRBJ2-7; 7 bases fit TRBD2. V lost 1 base, J lost 3 bases, and 9 bases stayed unmatched. The CDR3 has 16 residues. CDR1 LGHNA and CDR2 YSLEER come from the germline V gene.

Concerning this clone: An end of the junction differs from the germline gene, which may be a read error. The chain recombines TRBV29-1 with TRBJ2-5; no clear D. This CDR3 contains 12 residues. Germline V CDR1 and CDR2: SQVTM, ANQGSEA. CDR3 nucleotides: TGCAGCGTTGAAGATCCCCAAGACACCCAGTACTTC. This translates into CSVEDPQDTQYF.

The chain uses TRBV28 and TRBJ2-2, with D tentatively TRBD1 (6 bases). V lost 6 bases to trimming and J lost 0 bases, with 11 bases between them. Germline lookup yields CDR1 MDHEN and CDR2 SYDVKM. This CDR3 is built from 15 residues. Here the CDR3 reads CASRTDSANTGELFF. DNA of the CDR3: TGTGCCAGCAGGACGGACAGCGCGAACACCGGGGAGCTGTTTTTT.

The chain is built from TRBV27 and TRBJ2-1, with D perhaps being TRBD1 or TRBD2 (7 bases each). Germline V gene data show CDR1 as MNHEY and CDR2 as SMNVEV (reference sequence). This CDR3 has 15 residues. Between the trimmed V and J ends, which lost 7 bases and 4 bases, there was a span of 17 bases. CDR3 nucleotide sequence: TGTGCCAGCAAATCAGGGGGGGCAGCTTACAATGAGCAGTTCTTC. Translation gives CASKSGGAAYNEQFF.

This sequence joins TRBV6-5 and TRBJ1-2; D gene uncertain. From germline, CDR1 is MNHEY and CDR2 SVGAGI. The CDR3 extends over 12 amino acids. V was shortened by 8 bases and J by 4 bases, with 11 bases between the two germline ends. The CDR3 nucleotides are TGTGCCAGCGGAGATAATCCCTATGGCTACACCTTC. It is translated as CASGDNPYGYTF.

This chain joins TRBV30 and TRBJ2-5, with TRBD1 matching over 8 bases. J gave up 3 bases and V 2 bases, and 5 bases lay outside the gene matches. This CDR3 comprises 14 residues. The germline V gene encodes CDR1 GTSNPN and CDR2 SVGIG (reference sequence). CDR3 in amino acids: CAWSMGTGEETQYF. CDR3 nucleotide sequence: TGTGCCTGGAGTATGGGGACAGGCGAAGAGACCCAGTACTTC.

This chain uses TRBV7-8 with TRBJ1-4, with a tentative D call TRBD1 (5 bases). Germline V CDR1 and CDR2: SGHVS, FQNEAQ. This CDR3 region has 16 residues. V was shortened by 5 bases and J by 7 bases, with 20 bases between the two germline ends. Here the CDR3 DNA reads TGTGCCAGCAGCCGAAGCCCCGGGACGGAGGGTGAAAAACTGTTTTTT. Its protein is CASSRSPGTEGEKLFF.